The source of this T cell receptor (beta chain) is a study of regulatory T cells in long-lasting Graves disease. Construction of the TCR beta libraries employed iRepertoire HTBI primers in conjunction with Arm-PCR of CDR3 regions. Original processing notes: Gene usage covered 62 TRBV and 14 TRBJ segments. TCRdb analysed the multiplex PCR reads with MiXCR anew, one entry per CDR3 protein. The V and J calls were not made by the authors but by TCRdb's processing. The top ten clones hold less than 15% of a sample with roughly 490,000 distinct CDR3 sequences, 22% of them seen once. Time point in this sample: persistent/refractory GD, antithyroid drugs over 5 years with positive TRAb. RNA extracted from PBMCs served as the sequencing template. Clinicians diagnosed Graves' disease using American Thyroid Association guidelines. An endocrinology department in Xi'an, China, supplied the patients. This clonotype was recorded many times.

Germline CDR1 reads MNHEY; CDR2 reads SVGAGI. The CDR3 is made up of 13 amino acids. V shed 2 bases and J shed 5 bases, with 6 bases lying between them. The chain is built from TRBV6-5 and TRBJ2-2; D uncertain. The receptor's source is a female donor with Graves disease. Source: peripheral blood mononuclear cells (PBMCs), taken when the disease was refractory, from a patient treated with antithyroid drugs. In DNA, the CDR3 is TGTGCCAGCAGTTACACCGATACCGGGGAGCTGTTTTTT. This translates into CASSYTDTGELFF.